The source of this TCR beta chain is a study of tumor-infiltrating lymphocytes in oesophageal squamous cell carcinoma. The CDR3 has 15 amino acids. The V gene's germline CDR1 is SGHRS and CDR2 YFSETQ. Losses at the gene ends were 3 bases for V and 7 bases for J; bases not matched to a gene: 8. From the PCR reads, TCRdb called clonotypes with MiXCR, one entry per CDR3 protein. The table has fewer than 20,000 distinct CDR3 sequences, under 45% seen once. This clonotype was seen ten or more times. This rearrangement joins TRBV5-1 to TRBJ2-2; TRBD1 matches 8 bases. Sequencing was carried out using esophageal tumor tissue. This TCR came from a male donor with esophageal squamous cell carcinoma. CDR3 sequence (DNA): TGCGCCAGCAGCTCTTCGGGACAGGAATTCGGGGAGCTGTTTTTT. It specifies CASSSSGQEFGELFF.